This T cell receptor beta chain emerged from a study of T cell changes during pregnancy in multiple sclerosis. The CDR3 totals 15 residues. Germline CDR1 and CDR2: MDHEN and SYDVKM. Trimming took 4 bases from V and 5 from J, leaving 17 bases between them. TCRdb's copy holds only in-frame clones and misses some; the assay was immunoSEQ multiplex PCR. Of approximately 36,000 clones in the sample, 93% were seen once. This chain links TRBV28 with TRBJ2-5; a weak D match, TRBD2 (6 bases). Sequenced here: CD4+ T cells from peripheral blood mononuclear cells, sampled in the first trimester of pregnancy. This receptor was obtained from a female donor with multiple sclerosis, enrolled in a pregnancy study. The CDR3 nucleotides are TGTGCCAGCAGTTCGACCCAGGGAGGTGGGGAGACCCAGTACTTC. This gives the protein CASSSTQGGGETQYF.